This T cell receptor (beta chain) was captured in a study of blood T cell repertoires in COVID-19. Per the germline V gene, CDR1 is LGHDT and CDR2 is YNNKEL (reference sequence). This CDR3 is 17 amino acids long. V was cut by 1 base and J by 0 bases, with 13 bases left in between. Measured with immunoSEQ multiplex PCR; TCRdb has only the in-frame clones, and not every one. The profile shows about 280,000 clones, around 86% of them singletons. Sequenced: peripheral blood. The receptor was derived from a middle-aged man with active or convalescent COVID-19. The rearrangement joins TRBV3-1 (or the pseudogene TRBV3-2) to TRBJ2-1; no reliable D call. CDR3 DNA: TGTGCCAGCAGCCAAGTGGTCGGCGGCACCTCCTACAATGAGCAGTTCTTC. This codes for CASSQVVGGTSYNEQFF.